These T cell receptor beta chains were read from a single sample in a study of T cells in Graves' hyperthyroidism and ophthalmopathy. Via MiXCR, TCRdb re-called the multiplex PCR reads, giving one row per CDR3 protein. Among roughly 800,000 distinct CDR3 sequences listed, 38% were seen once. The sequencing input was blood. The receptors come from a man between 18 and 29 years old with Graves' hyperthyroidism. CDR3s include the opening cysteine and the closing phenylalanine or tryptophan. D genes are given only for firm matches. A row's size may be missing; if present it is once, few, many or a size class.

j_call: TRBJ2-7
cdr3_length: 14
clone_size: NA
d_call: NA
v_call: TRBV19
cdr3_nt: TGTGCCAGCAGCGCCTCACAGGGTACGGGAGAGCAGTACTTC
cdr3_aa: CASSASQGTGEQYF

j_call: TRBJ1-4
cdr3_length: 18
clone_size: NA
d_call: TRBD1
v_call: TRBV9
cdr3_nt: TGTGCCAGTAGTACTTGGGACAGGGGCAAAGATTCCCTTGGAAAACTGTTTTTT
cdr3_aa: CASSTWDRGKDSLGKLFF

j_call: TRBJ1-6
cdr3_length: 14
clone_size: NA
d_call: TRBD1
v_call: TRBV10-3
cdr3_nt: TGTGCCAGCTCTTGGACAGGGAGAAGTTCACCCCTCCACTTT
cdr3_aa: CASSWTGRSSPLHF

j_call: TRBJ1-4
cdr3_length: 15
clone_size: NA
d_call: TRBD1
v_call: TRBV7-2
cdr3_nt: TGTGCCAGCAGCTCCTTCGGGACAGGGCATGAAAAACTGTTTTTT
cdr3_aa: CASSSFGTGHEKLFF

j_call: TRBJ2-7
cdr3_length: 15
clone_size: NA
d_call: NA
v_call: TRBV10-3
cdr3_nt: TGTGCCATCAGTTCACCGGGACTGGGGACCTACGAGCAGTACTTC
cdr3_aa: CAISSPGLGTYEQYF

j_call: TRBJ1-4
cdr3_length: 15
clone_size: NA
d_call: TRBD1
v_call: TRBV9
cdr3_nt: TGTGCCAGCAGTCCTCGGACAGGCCATGAGGGAAAACTGTTTTTT
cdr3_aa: CASSPRTGHEGKLFF

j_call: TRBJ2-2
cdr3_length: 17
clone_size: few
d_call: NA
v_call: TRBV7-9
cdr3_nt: TGTGCCAGCAGCCCTCCAGGGGGGTTGCGCGACACCGGGGAGCTGTTTTTT
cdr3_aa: CASSPPGGLRDTGELFF

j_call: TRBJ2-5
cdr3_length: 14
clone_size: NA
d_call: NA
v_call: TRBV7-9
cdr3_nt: TGCGCCAGCAGCTTAGCGGCTAGCACGGTGACCCAGTACTTC
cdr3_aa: CASSLAASTVTQYF

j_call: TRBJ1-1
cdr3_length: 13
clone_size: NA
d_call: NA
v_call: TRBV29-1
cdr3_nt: TGCAGCGTTGAAGCGGGGGCAGGCACTGAAGCTTTCTTT
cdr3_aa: CSVEAGAGTEAFF

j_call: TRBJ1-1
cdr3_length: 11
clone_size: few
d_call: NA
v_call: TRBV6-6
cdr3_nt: TGTGCCAGCGTCAACGGGCCTGAAGCTTTCTTT
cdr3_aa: CASVNGPEAFF

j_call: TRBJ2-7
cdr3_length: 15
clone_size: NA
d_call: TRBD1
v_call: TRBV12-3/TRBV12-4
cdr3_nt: TGTGCCAGCAGCTCCTCCGACAGGGCAAGAAACGAGCAGTACTTC
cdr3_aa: CASSSSDRARNEQYF

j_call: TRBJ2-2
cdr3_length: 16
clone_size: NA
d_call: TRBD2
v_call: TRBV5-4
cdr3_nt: TGTGCCAGCAGCTTGTTTCTAGCGGGCCTAACCGGGGAGCTGTTTTTT
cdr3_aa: CASSLFLAGLTGELFF

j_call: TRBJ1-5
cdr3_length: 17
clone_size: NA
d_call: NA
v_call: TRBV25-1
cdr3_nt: TGTGCCAGCAGTGAATGGGCGGCGGCATATAGCAATCAGCCCCAGCATTTT
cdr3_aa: CASSEWAAAYSNQPQHF

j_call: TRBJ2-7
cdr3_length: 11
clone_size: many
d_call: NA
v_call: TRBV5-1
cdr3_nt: TGCGCCAGCAGCTTGAACGGACAGCAGTACTTC
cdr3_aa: CASSLNGQQYF

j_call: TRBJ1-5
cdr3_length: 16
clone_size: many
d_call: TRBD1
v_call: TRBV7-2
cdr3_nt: TGTGCCAGCAGCTCCCGGACAGGGACGGGCAATCAGCCCCAGCATTTT
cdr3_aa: CASSSRTGTGNQPQHF

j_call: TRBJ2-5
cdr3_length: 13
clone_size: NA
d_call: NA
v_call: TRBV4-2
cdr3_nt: TGTGCCAGCAGCCCCGGGACACTTGAGACCCAGTACTTC
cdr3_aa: CASSPGTLETQYF

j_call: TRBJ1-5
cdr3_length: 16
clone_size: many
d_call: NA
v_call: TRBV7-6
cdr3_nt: TGTGCCAGCAGTCCCGGGACCACATCGGGAGATCAGCCCCAGCATTTT
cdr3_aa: CASSPGTTSGDQPQHF

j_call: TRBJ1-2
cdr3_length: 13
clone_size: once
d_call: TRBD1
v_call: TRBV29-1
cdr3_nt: TGCAGCGACCCGGGACAGCCAATCTATGGCTACACCTTC
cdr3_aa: CSDPGQPIYGYTF

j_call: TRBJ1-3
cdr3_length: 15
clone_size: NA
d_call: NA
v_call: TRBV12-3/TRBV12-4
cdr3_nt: TGTGCCAGCAGTTTCCTTCCTCTCTCTGGAAACACCATATATTTT
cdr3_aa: CASSFLPLSGNTIYF

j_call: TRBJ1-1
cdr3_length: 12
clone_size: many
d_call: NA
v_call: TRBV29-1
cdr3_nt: TGCAGCGGTGACCAGGAAGACACTGAAGCTTTCTTT
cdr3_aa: CSGDQEDTEAFF

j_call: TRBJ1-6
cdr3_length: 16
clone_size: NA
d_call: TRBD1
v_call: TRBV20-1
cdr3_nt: TGCAGTGCTAGACTAATGGACAGGGGGGATGATTCACCCCTCCACTTT
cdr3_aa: CSARLMDRGDDSPLHF

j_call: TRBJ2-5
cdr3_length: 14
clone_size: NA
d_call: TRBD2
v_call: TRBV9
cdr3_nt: TGTGCCAGCAGCGTAAGGGGAGGGGAAGAGACCCAGTACTTC
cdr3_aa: CASSVRGGEETQYF

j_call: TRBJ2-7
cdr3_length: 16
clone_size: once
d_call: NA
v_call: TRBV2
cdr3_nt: TGTGCCAGCAGTCGTCGGACGGACTCTCCTACGGGAGAGCAGTACTTC
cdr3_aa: CASSRRTDSPTGEQYF

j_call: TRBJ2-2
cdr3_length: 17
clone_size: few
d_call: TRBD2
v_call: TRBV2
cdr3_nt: TGTGCCAGCACGGGGTTGGAGCGGGGGACGAGGACCGGGGAGCTGTTTTTT
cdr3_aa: CASTGLERGTRTGELFF

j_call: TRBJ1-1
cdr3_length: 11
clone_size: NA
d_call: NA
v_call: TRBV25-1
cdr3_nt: TGTGCCAGCAGTGGGGTGAGTGAAGCTTTCTTT
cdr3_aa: CASSGVSEAFF

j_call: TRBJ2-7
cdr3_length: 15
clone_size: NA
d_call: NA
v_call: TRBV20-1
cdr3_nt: TGCAGTGCCAAGCCCGACGTGTTACGGGACTACGAGCAGTACTTC
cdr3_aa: CSAKPDVLRDYEQYF

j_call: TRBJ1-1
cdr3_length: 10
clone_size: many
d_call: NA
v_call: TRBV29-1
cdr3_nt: TGCAGCGGGTCACCAGGTGAAGCTTTCTTT
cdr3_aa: CSGSPGEAFF

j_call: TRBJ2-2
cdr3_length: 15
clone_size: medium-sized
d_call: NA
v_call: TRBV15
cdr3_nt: TGTGCCACCAGCAGCGAAGGGGCAAACACCGGGGAGCTGTTTTTT
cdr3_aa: CATSSEGANTGELFF

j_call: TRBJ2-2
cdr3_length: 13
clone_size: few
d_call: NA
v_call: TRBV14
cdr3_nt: TGTGCCAGCAGCCAAAGGATCACCGGGGAGCTGTTTTTT
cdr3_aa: CASSQRITGELFF

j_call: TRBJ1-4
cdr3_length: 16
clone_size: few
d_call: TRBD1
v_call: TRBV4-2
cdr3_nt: TGTGCCAGCAGCAGACAGGGGGTAGCGGCTAATGAAAAACTGTTTTTT
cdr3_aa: CASSRQGVAANEKLFF

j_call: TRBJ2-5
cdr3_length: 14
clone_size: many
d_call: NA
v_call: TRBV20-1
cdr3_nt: TGCAGTGCTAGGCCAAGGAGGCATGCGGAGACCCAGTACTTC
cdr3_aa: CSARPRRHAETQYF

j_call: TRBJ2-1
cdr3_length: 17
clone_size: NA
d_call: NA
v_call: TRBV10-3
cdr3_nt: TGTGCCATCAGTGAGTCGCTGACCCTCACGAGCTACAATGAGCAGTTCTTC
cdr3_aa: CAISESLTLTSYNEQFF

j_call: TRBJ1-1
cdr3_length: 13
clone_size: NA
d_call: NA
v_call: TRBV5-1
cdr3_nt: TGCGCCAGCAGCTTGCTTGGGTTTTCTGAAGCTTTCTTT
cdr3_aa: CASSLLGFSEAFF

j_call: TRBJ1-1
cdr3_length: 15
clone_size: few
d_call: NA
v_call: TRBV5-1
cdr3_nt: TGCGCCAGCAGCTTGGCCGACCCCAAGTACACTGAAGCTTTCTTT
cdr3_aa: CASSLADPKYTEAFF

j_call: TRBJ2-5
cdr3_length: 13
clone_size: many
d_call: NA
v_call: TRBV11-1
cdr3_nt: TGTGCCAGCAGCTTAGGATGGGGGGACACCCAGTACTTC
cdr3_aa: CASSLGWGDTQYF

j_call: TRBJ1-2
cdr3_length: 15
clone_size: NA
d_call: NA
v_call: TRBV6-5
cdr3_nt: TGTGCCAGCAGTTACTCCGGCAGGGGAAACTATGGCTACACCTTC
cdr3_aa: CASSYSGRGNYGYTF

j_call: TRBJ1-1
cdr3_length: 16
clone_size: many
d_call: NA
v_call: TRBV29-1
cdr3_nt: TGCAGCGTTGAGTGGCTGGGGGGAGGTGTGAACACTGAAGCTTTCTTT
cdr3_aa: CSVEWLGGGVNTEAFF